The sequence of this T cell receptor beta chain was determined in a study of T cells in Graves' hyperthyroidism and ophthalmopathy. On the study more broadly: Pretreatment peripheral blood was obtained at initial diagnosis.

Study-wide findings and caveats: From stable hyperthyroidism, ophthalmopathy was separated by a 13 V-J model.

Researchers took RNA transcripts and amplified the TCR beta CDR3 regions from them. The HTBI primer set served for first-round RT-PCR of the TCR CDR3. TCRdb re-derived calls from the multiplex PCR reads in MiXCR, one entry per CDR3 protein. The sample lists hundreds of thousands of distinct CDR3 sequences, around a quarter occurring once. On the basis of clinical symptoms, serum thyroxine and TRAb, thyroid ultrasound and orbital computed tomography, diagnoses were made. This clonotype was seen only once. Its antigen is undetermined. V was clipped by 5 bases and J by 5 bases, with 15 bases between them. The CDR3 spans 14 residues. Germline assignment: CDR1 MDHEN and CDR2 SYDVKM.

This sequence was found in a middle-aged man with Graves' hyperthyroidism. Sequenced material: blood. The rearrangement joins TRBV28 to TRBJ2-5; D not certain. In DNA form, the CDR3 reads TGTGCCAGCAGTGAATGGGTGGTTAGGGAGACCCAGTACTTC. Its translation is CASSEWVVRETQYF.